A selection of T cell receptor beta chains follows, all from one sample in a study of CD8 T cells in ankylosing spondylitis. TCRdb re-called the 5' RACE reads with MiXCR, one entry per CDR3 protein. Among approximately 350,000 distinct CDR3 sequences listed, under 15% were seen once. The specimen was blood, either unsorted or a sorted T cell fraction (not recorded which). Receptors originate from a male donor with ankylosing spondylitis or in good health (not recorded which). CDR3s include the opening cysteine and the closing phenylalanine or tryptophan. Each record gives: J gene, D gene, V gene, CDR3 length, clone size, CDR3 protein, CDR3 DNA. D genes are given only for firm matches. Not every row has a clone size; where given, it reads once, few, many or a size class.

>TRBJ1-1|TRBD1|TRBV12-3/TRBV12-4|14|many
CASRQQGRNTEAFF
TGTGCCAGCAGACAACAGGGGAGGAACACTGAAGCTTTCTTT
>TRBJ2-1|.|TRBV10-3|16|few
CAISDIPSGAYNEQFF
TGTGCCATCAGTGATATTCCAAGCGGAGCCTACAATGAGCAGTTCTTC
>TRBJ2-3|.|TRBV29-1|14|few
CSVEKAGFTDTQYF
TGCAGCGTTGAAAAAGCAGGATTCACAGATACGCAGTATTTT
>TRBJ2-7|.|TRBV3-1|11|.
CASSFHYEQYF
TGTGCCAGCAGCTTCCACTACGAGCAGTACTTC
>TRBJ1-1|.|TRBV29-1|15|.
CSVDGGQTMNTEAFF
TGCAGCGTTGACGGGGGCCAGACCATGAACACTGAAGCTTTCTTT
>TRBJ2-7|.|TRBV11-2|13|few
CASSLEPLGEQYF
TGTGCCAGCAGCTTAGAACCCCTCGGGGAGCAGTACTTC
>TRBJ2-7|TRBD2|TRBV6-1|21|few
CASSAPSGYALLAGFSYEQYF
TGTGCCAGCAGTGCACCCAGTGGGTATGCGCTTCTAGCGGGATTCTCCTACGAGCAGTACTTC
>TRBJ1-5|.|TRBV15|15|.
CATSREWVSNQPQHF
TGTGCCACCAGCAGAGAGTGGGTTAGCAATCAGCCCCAGCATTTT
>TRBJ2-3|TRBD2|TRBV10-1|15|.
CAPRQNSGVSDTQYF
TGCGCCCCCCGACAGAATAGCGGGGTGTCAGATACGCAGTATTTT
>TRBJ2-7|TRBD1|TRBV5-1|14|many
CASSLGQGVHEQYF
TGCGCCAGCAGCCTGGGACAGGGTGTACACGAGCAGTACTTC
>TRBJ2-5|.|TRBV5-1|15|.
CASCPHGQLQETQYF
TGCGCCAGCTGCCCCCACGGACAGCTCCAAGAGACCCAGTACTTC
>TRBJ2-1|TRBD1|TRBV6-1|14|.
CASSPDRAYDEQFF
TGTGCCAGCAGTCCGGACAGGGCTTACGATGAGCAGTTCTTC
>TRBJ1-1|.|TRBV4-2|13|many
CASSQEDSSEAFF
TGTGCCAGCAGCCAAGAGGACAGTTCTGAAGCTTTCTTT
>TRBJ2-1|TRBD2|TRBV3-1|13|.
CASSQVHGGRIFF
TGTGCCAGCAGCCAAGTCCATGGCGGGAGGATTTTCTTC
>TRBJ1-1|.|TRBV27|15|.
CASITARGRGTEAFF
TGTGCCAGCATTACCGCCCGGGGGCGAGGCACTGAAGCTTTCTTT
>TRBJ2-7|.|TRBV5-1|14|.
CASSQSGGSYEQYF
TGCGCCAGCAGCCAGTCTGGGGGCTCCTACGAGCAGTACTTC
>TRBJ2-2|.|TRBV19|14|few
CASSIAENTGELFF
TGTGCCAGTAGTATAGCGGAGAACACCGGGGAGCTGTTTTTT
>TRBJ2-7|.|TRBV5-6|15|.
CASSFRDRSSYEQYF
TGTGCCAGCAGCTTCCGCGACAGGAGCTCCTACGAGCAGTACTTC
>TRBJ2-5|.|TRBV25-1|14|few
CASSDGGRQETQYF
TGTGCCAGCAGTGATGGGGGCAGGCAAGAGACCCAGTACTTC
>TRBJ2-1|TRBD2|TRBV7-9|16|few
CASSLAGGGAGNEQFF
TGTGCCAGCAGCTTAGCAGGCGGGGGGGCCGGGAATGAGCAGTTCTTC
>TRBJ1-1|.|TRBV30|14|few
CAWSVLLMNTEAFF
TGTGCCTGGAGTGTCCTGCTTATGAACACTGAAGCTTTCTTT
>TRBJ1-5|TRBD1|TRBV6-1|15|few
CASSAPGGGSQPQHF
TGTGCCAGCAGTGCCCCAGGGGGCGGGAGTCAGCCCCAGCATTTT
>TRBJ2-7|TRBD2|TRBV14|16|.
CASSRMGLAGIYEQYF
TGTGCCAGCAGCCGGATGGGACTAGCGGGGATCTACGAGCAGTACTTC
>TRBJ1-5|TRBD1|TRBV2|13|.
CASAQGVNQPQQF
TGTGCCAGCGCCCAGGGGGTGAATCAGCCCCAGCAATTT
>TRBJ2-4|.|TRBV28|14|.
CASSNPGAGGIQYF
TGTGCCAGCAGTAATCCAGGAGCCGGGGGCATTCAGTACTTC
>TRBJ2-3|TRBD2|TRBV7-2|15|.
CASSPGSGRGYTQYF
TGTGCCAGCAGCCCCGGGAGCGGGAGGGGGTATACGCAGTATTTT
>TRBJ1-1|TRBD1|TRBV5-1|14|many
CASSGQGMNTEAFF
TGCGCCAGCAGCGGACAGGGGATGAACACTGAAGCTTTCTTT
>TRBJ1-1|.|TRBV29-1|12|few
CSVVGGATEAFF
TGCAGCGTTGTAGGGGGGGCCACTGAAGCTTTCTTT
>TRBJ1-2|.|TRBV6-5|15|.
CASSYGIGQGSGYTF
TGTGCCAGCAGTTACGGTATCGGGCAGGGGTCCGGCTACACCTTC
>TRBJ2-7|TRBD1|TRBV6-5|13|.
CASNSGQIYEQYF
TGTGCCAGCAATTCGGGACAGATCTACGAGCAGTACTTC
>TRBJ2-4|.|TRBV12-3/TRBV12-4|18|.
CAFGPSPAGLLAKNIQYF
TGTGCCTTCGGTCCCTCACCGGCCGGATTACTAGCCAAAAACATTCAGTACTTC
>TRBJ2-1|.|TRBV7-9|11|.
CASAQVNEQFF
TGTGCCAGCGCTCAGGTCAATGAGCAGTTCTTC
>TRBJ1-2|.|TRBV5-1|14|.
CASTLGTDVYGYTF
TGCGCCAGCACTCTCGGGACGGATGTCTATGGCTACACCTTC
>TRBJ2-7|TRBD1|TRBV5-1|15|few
CASSLTPGQGFEQYF
TGCGCCAGCAGCTTAACACCGGGACAGGGGTTCGAGCAGTACTTC
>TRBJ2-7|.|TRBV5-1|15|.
CASSLRDSPTDEQYF
TGCGCCAGCAGCCTGCGGGACTCACCCACCGACGAGCAGTACTTC
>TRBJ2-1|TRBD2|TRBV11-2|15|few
CASSSGLAGANEQFF
TGTGCCAGCAGCTCAGGACTAGCGGGAGCTAATGAGCAGTTCTTC
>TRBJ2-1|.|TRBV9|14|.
CASSPWERINEQFF
TGTGCCAGCAGCCCCTGGGAGCGAATCAATGAGCAGTTCTTC